The 25 T cell receptor beta chains given below trace back to one sample, sequenced in a study of breast tumors, draining lymph nodes, adjacent tissues. TCRdb reprocessed the multiplex PCR reads with MiXCR, giving one entry per CDR3 protein. The sample lists about 9,600 distinct CDR3 sequences, 40% to 50% occurring once. Sequencing used tumor-adjacent breast tissue. Source of these receptors: a female donor with breast cancer. Some clones in this sample may be carry-over from other donors' samples.

This clonotype was observed many times. This rearrangement joins TRBV19 to TRBJ2-2, with 8 bases fitting TRBD2. The germline V gene encodes CDR1 LNHDA and CDR2 SQIVND (reference sequence). The CDR3 totals 16 residues. Trimming took 5 bases from V and 2 from J; bases not matched to a gene: 7. CDR3 in DNA: TGTGCCAGTAGTTCCGGGACTAGTCTCAACACCGGGGAGCTGTTTTTT. Amino acids: CASSSGTSLNTGELFF.

Regarding this clonotype: A single base separates this from a much larger clone, so it may be a read error. This chain connects TRBV28 to TRBJ1-3, with D unclear. This CDR3 region has 14 residues. Germline CDR1 is MDHEN and CDR2 is SYDVKM. V lost 8 bases, J lost 7 bases, and 18 bases lay in between. The CDR3 protein is CASLPGRIGNTIYF. CDR3 DNA sequence: TGTGCCAGCCTGCCCGGCAGAATAGGGAACACCATATATTTT.

In this sample, this clonotype is medium-sized. The J gene is TRBJ2-1, the V gene TRBV9, with no clear D. V lost 0 bases and J 2 bases, leaving 3 bases between the germline ends. Germline assignment: CDR1 SGDLS and CDR2 YYNGEE. The CDR3 is 13 amino acids. The CDR3 reads CASSVATYNEQFF. CDR3 DNA sequence: TGTGCCAGCAGCGTAGCTACCTACAATGAGCAGTTCTTC.

This clonotype appeared a single time. The chain employs TRBV20-1 and TRBJ2-3; no firm D call. Germline V gene sequence: CDR1 DFQATT, CDR2 SNEGSKA (reference sequence). This CDR3 has 11 residues. V was cut by 2 bases and J by 4 bases, with 4 bases left in between. Here the CDR3 reads CSARYSDTQYF. For the CDR3, the DNA is TGCAGTGCTAGATACTCAGATACGCAGTATTTT.

On this clonotype: At one end the junction does not follow the germline gene, possibly because of a read error. Here the CDR3 DNA reads TGTGCCAGCAGCTTGGGACTAGCAATCCGCGAGCAGTGCTTC. Translation: CASSLGLAIREQCF. The chain carries TRBV5-7 and TRBJ2-7; 7 bases are shared with TRBD2. TRBV5-7 is flagged as an ORF with uncertain function. CDR3 size: 14 residues.

A remark on this clonotype: At one boundary the junction diverges from the germline segment, which might be a read error. The rearrangement joins TRBV7-3 to TRBJ1-6, with 8 bases aligning to TRBD1. Looked up from germline, CDR1 is SGHTA and CDR2 is FQGTGA. This CDR3 has 12 amino acids. The CDR3 nucleotides read TGTTCCAGCAGCCGACAGGGGTCCCCCCTCCACTTT. It specifies CSSSRQGSPLHF.

This clonotype has a count of ten or more. This chain connects TRBV28 to TRBJ2-3; D is perhaps TRBD2 (7 bases). With 9 bases removed from V and 4 bases from J, the gap between germline ends came to 20 bases. This CDR3 contains 15 residues. Germline lookup yields CDR1 MDHEN and CDR2 SYDVKM. The CDR3 protein is CASNNREGISDTQYF. CDR3 in DNA: TGTGCCAGTAACAACAGGGAGGGGATCTCAGATACGCAGTATTTT.

This clonotype is a singleton in its sample. For the CDR3, the DNA is TGTGCCAGCAGTGGAGGATCCTACGAGCAGTACTTC. This codes for CASSGGSYEQYF. The V and J genes are TRBV6-5 and TRBJ2-7, with TRBD2 as a possible D gene (5 bases). V gave up 5 bases and J gave up 1 base, with 6 bases separating them. CDR1 and CDR2 from the germline V gene are MNHEY and SVGAGI. The CDR3 consists of 12 residues.

The CDR3 DNA reads as TGTGCCAGCAGCGATAGACCAGCACAAGAGACCCAGTACTTC. As protein: CASSDRPAQETQYF. The chain couples TRBV9 to TRBJ2-5; D is ambiguous. Trimming stripped 3 bases from V and 2 bases from J, with 11 bases between. Germline assignment: CDR1 SGDLS and CDR2 YYNGEE. This CDR3 has 14 amino acids.

This clonotype is classed as large. The DNA of the CDR3 is TGCGCCAGCAGCCAAGATCGAGACCTATCTCTAGAGACCCAGTACTTC. This gives the protein CASSQDRDLSLETQYF. J is TRBJ2-5 and V is TRBV4-1; no definite D call. V lost 0 bases to trimming and J lost 4 bases, with 15 bases between them. Germline assignment: CDR1 MGHRA and CDR2 YSYEKL. The CDR3 is made up of 16 amino acids.

This clonotype was detected ten times or more. The CDR3: CASTPRWASGKSGELFF. In DNA form, the CDR3 reads TGTGCCAGCACCCCCCGATGGGCTAGCGGGAAATCCGGGGAGCTGTTTTTT. The gene calls are TRBV27 and TRBJ2-2; TRBD2 agrees at 9 bases. CDR1 is MNHEY and CDR2 is SMNVEV in the germline V gene (reference sequence). The CDR3 runs to 17 residues. Trimming took 7 bases from V and 6 from J; bases not matched to a gene: 15.

The CDR3 coding sequence is TGTGCCAGCTCGTTCCGACAGCGCGGTGAAAAACTGTTTTTT. Translated, it gives CASSFRQRGEKLFF. The chain couples TRBV3-1 to TRBJ1-4; D is perhaps TRBD1 (5 bases). V was trimmed by 8 bases and J by 7 bases, leaving 17 bases between them. Germline values: CDR1 LGHDT, CDR2 YNNKEL (reference sequence). The CDR3 has 14 residues. The full variable domain, with the rest looked up from reference TRBV3-1 and TRBJ1-4, is DTAVSQTPKYLVTQMGNDKSIKCEQNLGHDTMYWYKQDSKKFLKIMFSYNNKELIINETVPNRFSPKSPDKAHLNLHINSLELGDSAVYFCASSFRQRGEKLFFGSGTQLSVL.

By proportion, this clonotype is medium-sized. The chain carries TRBV4-1 and TRBJ2-7, with D maybe TRBD2 (5 bases). Per germline, CDR1 MGHRA and CDR2 YSYEKL. CDR3 length equals 15 residues. The ends were cut back, 0 bases at V and 3 bases at J, with 12 bases in the middle. This chain's CDR3 is CASSQDHPGNYEQYF. For the CDR3, the DNA is TGCGCCAGCAGCCAAGATCATCCCGGGAACTACGAGCAGTACTTC.

J is TRBJ2-7 and V is TRBV20-1; 12 bases fit TRBD2. This CDR3 contains 12 residues. Germline V gene sequence: CDR1 DFQATT, CDR2 SNEGSKA (reference sequence). With V trimmed by 6 bases and J by 9 bases, 6 bases remained unmatched. CDR3 in DNA: TGCAGTGCGACTAGCGGGAGTGGAGCGCAGTACTTC. This translates into CSATSGSGAQYF.

The V and J genes are TRBV20-1 and TRBJ2-1; no reliable D call. Trimming left V 6 bases short and J 3 bases short, with 15 bases between. This CDR3 region has 14 residues. CDR1 is DFQATT, CDR2 SNEGSKA, per germline (reference sequence). The CDR3 region is CSADLRRGYNEQFF. The CDR3 DNA reads as TGCAGTGCCGATCTACGGAGAGGCTACAATGAGCAGTTCTTC.

This clonotype rates as medium-sized. The chain links TRBV27 to TRBJ1-2; TRBD1 is a possible D gene (5 bases). From germline, CDR1 is MNHEY and CDR2 SMNVEV (reference sequence). This CDR3 comprises 13 residues. Trimming took off 4 bases at V and 4 bases at J, with 10 bases between the two ends. CDR3 protein: CASSSGFGYGYTF. Here the CDR3 DNA reads TGTGCCAGCAGTTCAGGGTTCGGCTATGGCTACACCTTC.

There are many counts of this clonotype. At one boundary the junction diverges from the germline segment, which might be a read error. The V and J genes are TRBV7-6 and TRBJ1-4, with unresolved D. This CDR3 comprises 14 residues. Germline V CDR1 and CDR2: SGHVS, FNYEAQ. CDR3 region: CASSRRAGNGKLFF. CDR3 bases: TGTGCCAGCAGCCGACGAGCGGGGAATGGAAAACTGTTTTTT.

This clonotype has a handful of counts. The J gene is TRBJ2-7, the V gene TRBV29-1, with 7 positions matching TRBD1. The J segment lost 4 bases and the V segment lost 7 bases, leaving 7 bases of the junction unmatched. This CDR3 contains 12 residues. The germline CDR1 and CDR2 sequences are SQVTM and ANQGSEA. CDR3 region: CSAHLTGYEQYF. DNA for the CDR3: TGCAGCGCCCATTTGACAGGGTACGAGCAGTACTTC.

This clonotype is medium-sized (0.01 to 0.1%) within its sample. This sequence joins TRBV2 and TRBJ2-7; TRBD1 might be the D (6 bases). With 8 bases removed from V and 1 base from J, the gap between germline ends came to 12 bases. Germline V gene lookup returns CDR1 SNHLY and CDR2 FYNNEI. The CDR3 consists of 13 residues. CDR3 nucleotide sequence: TGTGCCAGCGCAGGGACAAATTCCTACGAGCAGTACTTC. This sequence encodes CASAGTNSYEQYF. Together with reference TRBV2 and TRBJ2-7, the CDR3 gives the full variable domain: EPEVTQTPSHQVTQMGQEVILRCVPISNHLYFYWYRQILGQKVEFLVSFYNNEISEKSEIFDDQFSVERPDGSNFTLKIRSTKLEDSAMYFCASAGTNSYEQYFGPGTRLTVT.

This clonotype is classed as medium-sized (0.01 to 0.1%). CDR3: CASSGELSSSGNTIYF. As DNA, the CDR3 is TGCGCCAGCAGCGGTGAATTGTCGAGCTCTGGAAACACCATATATTTT. J is TRBJ1-3 and V is TRBV5-1, with D uncertain. This CDR3 region has 16 residues. The V gene lost 4 bases and the J gene lost 0 bases, with 14 bases spanning the gap. CDR1 is SGHRS, CDR2 YFSETQ, per germline.

V and J are TRBV20-1 and TRBJ2-7; tentative D call: TRBD2 (6 bases). V gave up 5 bases and J gave up 0 bases, with 14 bases separating them. Germline loops: CDR1 DFQATT, CDR2 SNEGSKA (reference sequence). The CDR3 has 14 residues. CDR3 sequence reads: CSAVRDSNSYEQYF. CDR3 bases: TGCAGTGCTGTCCGGGACTCCAACTCCTACGAGCAGTACTTC.

This rearrangement joins TRBV18 to TRBJ2-5; D is undetermined. Germline V gene data show CDR1 as KGHSH and CDR2 as LQKENI. Deletions cut 0 bases from V and 2 bases from J, with 10 bases between. CDR3 length equals 15 residues. CDR3 coding DNA: TGTGCCAGCTCACCACCGGACCAGCGACAAGAGACCCAGTACTTC. Protein product: CASSPPDQRQETQYF.

This clonotype was counted at least ten times. J is TRBJ2-3 and V is TRBV5-1; the match to TRBD1 covers 9 bases. The CDR3 contains 14 residues. Trimming at V came to 4 bases and at J to 3 bases, leaving 3 bases not matched to a gene. CDR1 is SGHRS and CDR2 is YFSETQ in the germline V gene. The CDR3 sequence is CASSRDRVTDTQYF. For the CDR3, the DNA is TGCGCCAGCAGCCGGGACAGGGTGACAGATACGCAGTATTTT.

This clonotype is labeled medium-sized. The chain couples TRBV5-1 to TRBJ2-7, with a tentative D call TRBD2 (6 bases). Germline V gives CDR1 SGHRS, CDR2 YFSETQ. Trimming removed 0 bases from V and 3 bases from J, with 13 bases in between. There are 15 residues in the CDR3. The CDR3 region is CASSLGPSVYYEQYF. The CDR3 coding sequence is TGCGCCAGCAGCTTGGGACCTAGCGTATACTACGAGCAGTACTTC.

This clonotype was seen ten or more times. The chain uses TRBV5-8 and TRBJ2-1, with D uncertain. CDR1 SGHTS and CDR2 YDEGEE come from the germline V gene. V was shortened by 3 bases and J by 5 bases, with 9 bases between the two germline ends. This CDR3 has 13 residues. The CDR3 DNA reads TGTGCCAGCAGCTCGGTCCAACACAATGAGCAGTTCTTC. As protein: CASSSVQHNEQFF.